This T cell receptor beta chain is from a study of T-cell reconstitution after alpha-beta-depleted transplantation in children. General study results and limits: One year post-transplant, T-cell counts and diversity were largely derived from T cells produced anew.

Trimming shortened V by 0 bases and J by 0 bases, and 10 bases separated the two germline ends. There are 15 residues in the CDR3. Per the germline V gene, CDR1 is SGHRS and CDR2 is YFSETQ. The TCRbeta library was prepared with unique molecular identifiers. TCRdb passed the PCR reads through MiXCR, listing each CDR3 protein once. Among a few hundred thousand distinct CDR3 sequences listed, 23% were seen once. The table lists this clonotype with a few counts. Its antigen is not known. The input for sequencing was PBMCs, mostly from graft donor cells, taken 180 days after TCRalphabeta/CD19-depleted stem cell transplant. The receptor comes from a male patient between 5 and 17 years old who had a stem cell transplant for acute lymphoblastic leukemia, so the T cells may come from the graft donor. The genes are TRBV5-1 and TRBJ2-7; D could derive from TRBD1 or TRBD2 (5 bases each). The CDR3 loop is CASSLERGFSYEQYF. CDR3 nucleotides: TGCGCCAGCAGCTTGGAGAGGGGATTCTCCTACGAGCAGTACTTC.